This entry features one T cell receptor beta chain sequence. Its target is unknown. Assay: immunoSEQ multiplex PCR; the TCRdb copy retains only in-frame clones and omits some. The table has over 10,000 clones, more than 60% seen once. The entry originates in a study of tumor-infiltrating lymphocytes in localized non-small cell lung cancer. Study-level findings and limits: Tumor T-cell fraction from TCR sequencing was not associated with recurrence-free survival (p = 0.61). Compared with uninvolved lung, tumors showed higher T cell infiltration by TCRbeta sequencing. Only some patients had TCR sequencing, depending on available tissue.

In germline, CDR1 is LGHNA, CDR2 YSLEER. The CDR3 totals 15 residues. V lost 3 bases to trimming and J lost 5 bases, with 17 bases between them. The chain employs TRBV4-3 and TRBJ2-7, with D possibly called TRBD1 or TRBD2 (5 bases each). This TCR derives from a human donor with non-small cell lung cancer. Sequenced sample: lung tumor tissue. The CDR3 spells CASSQGSNRGDEQYF. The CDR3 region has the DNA TGCGCCAGCAGCCAGGGGAGCAACCGGGGCGACGAGCAGTACTTC.